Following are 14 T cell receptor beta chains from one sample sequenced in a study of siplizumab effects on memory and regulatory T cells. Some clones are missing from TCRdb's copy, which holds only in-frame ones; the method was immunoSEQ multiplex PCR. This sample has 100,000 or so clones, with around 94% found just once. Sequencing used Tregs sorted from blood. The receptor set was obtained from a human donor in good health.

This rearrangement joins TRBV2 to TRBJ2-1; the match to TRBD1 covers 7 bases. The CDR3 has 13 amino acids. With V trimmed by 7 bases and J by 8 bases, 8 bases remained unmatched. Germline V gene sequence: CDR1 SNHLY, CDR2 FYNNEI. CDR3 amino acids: CASNIQGIDEQFF. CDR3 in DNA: TGTGCCAGCAATATACAGGGGATCGATGAGCAGTTCTTC.

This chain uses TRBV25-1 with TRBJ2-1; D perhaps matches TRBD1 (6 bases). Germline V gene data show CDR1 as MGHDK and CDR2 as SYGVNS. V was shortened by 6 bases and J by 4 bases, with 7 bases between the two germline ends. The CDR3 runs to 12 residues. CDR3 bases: TGTGCCAGCAGGACAGGTTACAATGAGCAGTTCTTC. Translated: CASRTGYNEQFF.

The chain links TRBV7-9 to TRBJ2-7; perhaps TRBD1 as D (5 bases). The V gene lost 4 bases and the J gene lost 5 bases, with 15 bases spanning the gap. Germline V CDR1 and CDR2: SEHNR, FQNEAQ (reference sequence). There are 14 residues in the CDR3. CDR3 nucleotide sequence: TGTGCCAGCAGCTCCCTAGTCAGGGCACACGAGCAGTACTTC. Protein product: CASSSLVRAHEQYF.

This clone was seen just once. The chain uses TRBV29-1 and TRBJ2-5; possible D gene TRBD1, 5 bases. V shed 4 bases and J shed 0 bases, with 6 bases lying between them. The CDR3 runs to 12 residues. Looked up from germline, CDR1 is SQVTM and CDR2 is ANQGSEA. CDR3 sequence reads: CSVGQNQETQYF. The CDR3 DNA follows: TGCAGCGTTGGACAGAACCAAGAGACCCAGTACTTC.

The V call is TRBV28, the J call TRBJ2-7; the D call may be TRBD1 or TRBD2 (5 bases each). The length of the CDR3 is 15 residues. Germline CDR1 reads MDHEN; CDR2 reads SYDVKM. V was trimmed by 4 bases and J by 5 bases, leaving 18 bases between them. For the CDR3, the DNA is TGTGCCAGCAGTTCCCCCCCCCTAAGAGGGGACGAGCAGTACTTC. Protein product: CASSSPPLRGDEQYF.

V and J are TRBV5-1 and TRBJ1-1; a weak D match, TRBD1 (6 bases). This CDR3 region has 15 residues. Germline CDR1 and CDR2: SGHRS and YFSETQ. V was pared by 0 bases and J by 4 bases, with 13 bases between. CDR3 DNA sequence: TGCGCCAGCAGCTTGGGTGGGGGCTCAATCACTGAAGCTTTCTTT. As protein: CASSLGGGSITEAFF.

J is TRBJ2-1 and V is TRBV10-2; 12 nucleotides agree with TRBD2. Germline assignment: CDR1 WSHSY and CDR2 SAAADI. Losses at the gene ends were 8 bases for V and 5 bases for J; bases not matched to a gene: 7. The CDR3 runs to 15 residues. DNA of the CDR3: TGCGCCAGCTCCATAAGACTAGCGGGAGACAATGAGCAGTTCTTC. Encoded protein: CASSIRLAGDNEQFF.

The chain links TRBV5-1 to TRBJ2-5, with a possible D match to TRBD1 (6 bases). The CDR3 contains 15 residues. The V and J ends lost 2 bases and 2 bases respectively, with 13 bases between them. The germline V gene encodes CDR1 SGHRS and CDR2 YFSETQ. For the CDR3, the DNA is TGCGCCAGCAGCTTCCAAGGCAGGGGACAAGAGACCCAGTACTTC. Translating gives CASSFQGRGQETQYF.

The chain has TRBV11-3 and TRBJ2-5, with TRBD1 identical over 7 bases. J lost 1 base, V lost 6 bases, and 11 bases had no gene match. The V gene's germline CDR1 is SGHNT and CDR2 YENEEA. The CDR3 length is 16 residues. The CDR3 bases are TGTGCCAGCAGTGAGGGGACAGACCTTCCCCAAGAGACCCAGTACTTC. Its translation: CASSEGTDLPQETQYF. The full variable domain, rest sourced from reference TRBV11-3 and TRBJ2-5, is EAGVVQSPRYKIIEKKQPVAFWCNPISGHNTLYWYLQNLGQGPELLIRYENEEAVDDSQLPKDRFSAERLKGVDSTLKIQPAELGDSAVYLCASSEGTDLPQETQYFGPGTRLLVL.

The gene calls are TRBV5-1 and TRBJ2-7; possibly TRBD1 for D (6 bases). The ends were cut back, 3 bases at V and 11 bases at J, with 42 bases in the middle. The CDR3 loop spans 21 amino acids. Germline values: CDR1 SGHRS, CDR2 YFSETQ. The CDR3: CASSSLRLNYRVGSQFSRKYF. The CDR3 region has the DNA TGCGCCAGCAGCTCACTAAGACTAAACTACAGGGTTGGTTCTCAATTTTCCAGGAAGTACTTC.

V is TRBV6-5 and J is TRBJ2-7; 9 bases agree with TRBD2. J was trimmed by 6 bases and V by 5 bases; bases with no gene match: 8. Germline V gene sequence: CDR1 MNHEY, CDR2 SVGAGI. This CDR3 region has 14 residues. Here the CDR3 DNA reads TGTGCCAGCAGTATGTCTAGCGGGACTTTCGAGCAGTACTTC. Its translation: CASSMSSGTFEQYF.

Here the CDR3 DNA reads TGTGCCAGCAGTTTATTTCGGGGGGACGGCAAGGAAAAACTGTTTTTT. This codes for CASSLFRGDGKEKLFF. This chain joins TRBV27 and TRBJ1-4; possible D gene TRBD1, 5 bases. V lost 1 base, J lost 8 bases, and 17 bases lay in between. Germline V gives CDR1 MNHEY, CDR2 SMNVEV (reference sequence). The CDR3 contains 16 residues.

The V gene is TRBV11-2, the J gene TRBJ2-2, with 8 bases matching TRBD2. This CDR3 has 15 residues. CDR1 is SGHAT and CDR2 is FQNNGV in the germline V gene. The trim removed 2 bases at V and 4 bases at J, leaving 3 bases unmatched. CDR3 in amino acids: CASSLTGRATGELFF. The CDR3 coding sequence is TGTGCCAGCAGCTTAACCGGGAGGGCCACCGGGGAGCTGTTTTTT.

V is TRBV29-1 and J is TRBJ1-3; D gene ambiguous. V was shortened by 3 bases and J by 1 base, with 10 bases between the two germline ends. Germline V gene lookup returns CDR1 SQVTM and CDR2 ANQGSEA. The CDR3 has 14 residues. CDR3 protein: CSVDGVGSGNTIYF. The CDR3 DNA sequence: TGCAGCGTTGATGGGGTAGGGTCTGGAAACACCATATATTTT.